The 6 T cell receptor beta chains listed next were all sequenced from one sample in a study of cytomegalovirus exposure and HLA in healthy donors. Primers: 60 Vbeta forward and 13 Jbeta reverse. This table comes from immunoSEQ multiplex PCR, and its TCRdb copy is limited to in-frame clones, with some not included. The profile covers 150,000 or so clones, with 73% appearing a single time and approximately 1.6% taken by the ten largest. What was sequenced was PBMCs. The receptor source for this set is a woman between 18 and 30 years old in good health and CMV-seronegative.

The chain carries TRBV6-6 and TRBJ1-1; 8 bases are shared with TRBD1. Looked up from germline, CDR1 is MNHNY and CDR2 is SVGAGI (reference sequence). The CDR3 has 14 residues. Losses at the gene ends were 5 bases for V and 10 bases for J; bases not matched to a gene: 12. This CDR3 is CASSPGQGERGAFF. The CDR3 nucleotides read TGTGCCAGCAGTCCCGGACAGGGTGAGCGGGGAGCTTTCTTT.

This clone appeared a few times. This CDR3 reads CASTSESVTQYF. DNA of the CDR3: TGCGCCAGCACTTCCGAATCGGTTACGCAGTATTTT. The chain has TRBV5-1 and TRBJ2-3; D unresolved. The CDR3 totals 12 residues. The germline CDR1 and CDR2 sequences are SGHRS and YFSETQ. V lost 6 bases to trimming and J lost 8 bases, with 13 bases between them.

V usage is TRBV30 and J usage is TRBJ1-2; perhaps TRBD1 as D (5 bases). CDR3 length: 12 amino acids. V was cut by 2 bases and J by 7 bases, with 11 bases left in between. Per the germline V gene, CDR1 is GTSNPN and CDR2 is SVGIG (reference sequence). DNA for the CDR3: TGTGCCTGGAGTCTATATACAGGTGGCTACACCTTC. It codes for CAWSLYTGGYTF. Full variable domain (outside the CDR3, taken from reference TRBV30 and TRBJ1-2): SQTIHQWPATLVQPVGSPLSLECTVEGTSNPNLYWYRQAAGRGLQLLFYSVGIGQISSEVPQNLSASRPQDRQFILSSKKLLLSDSGFYLCAWSLYTGGYTFGSGTRLTVV.

The CDR3 DNA reads as TGCAGCGTAACGCGGGGGGCCAATATCAATGAGCAGTTCTTC. Translated, it gives CSVTRGANINEQFF. This chain connects TRBV29-1 to TRBJ2-1; 8 positions match TRBD2. Trimming removed 6 bases from V and 6 bases from J; junction bases left unmatched: 10. This CDR3 region has 14 residues. CDR1 and CDR2 (germline): SQVTM, ANQGSEA.

The gene calls are TRBV4-3 and TRBJ1-3; no firm D call. CDR3 size: 16 residues. Germline CDR1 and CDR2: LGHNA and YSLEER. The ends were cut back, 5 bases at V and 1 base at J, with 15 bases in the middle. The CDR3 protein is CASSFRPDISGNTIYF. The CDR3 nucleotides read TGCGCCAGCAGCTTTCGTCCCGACATTTCTGGAAACACCATATATTTT.

A few counts support this clone. This sequence joins TRBV9 and TRBJ1-1, with 9 bases that match TRBD1. The trim removed 3 bases at V and 4 bases at J, leaving 4 bases unmatched. The CDR3 has 14 residues. CDR1 and CDR2 from the germline V gene are SGDLS and YYNGEE. In DNA form, the CDR3 reads TGTGCCAGCAGCGCCAGACAGGGGGGCACTGAAGCTTTCTTT. This translates into CASSARQGGTEAFF. Filled out from reference TRBV9 and TRBJ1-1, the complete variable domain reads DSGVTQTPKHLITATGQRVTLRCSPRSGDLSVYWYQQSLDQGLQFLIQYYNGEERAKGNILERFSAQQFPDLHSELNLSSLELGDSALYFCASSARQGGTEAFFGQGTRLTVV.